A single T cell receptor beta chain is shown here with its context. Its antigen is not known. The sample belongs to a study of human CD8 memory T cell subsets. Libraries of TCR beta chains were produced by 5' RACE (UMI-labeled). The authors' processing: Whatever TCR beta library was examined, it held from 2,900 or so up to about 18,000 functional CDR3 beta clonotypes. TCRdb re-called the 5' RACE reads and catalogs CDR3 proteins one per entry, DNA excluded. The V and J calls come from TCRdb's annotation, not from the publication. The data show approximately 10,000 distinct CDR3 sequences, and the top ten clones hold around 19%. The identity of TPEX cells was that of CCR7+ PD-1+ TIGIT+ early memory CD8+ T cells with exhausted-like traits. It was negative magnetic separation that enriched the total CD8+ T cells. The starting material, duplicate vials of around 140,000 sorted CD8+ T cells per subset, provided the RNA.

Study conclusions and caveats: Chao1 estimates suggested stem-like memory T cells exceeded precursor exhausted T cells in diversity.

Looked up from germline, CDR1 is DFQATT and CDR2 is SNEGSKA (reference sequence). This CDR3 contains 16 residues. This rearrangement joins TRBV20-1 to TRBJ2-3; the TCRdb D gene call, TRBD1, has no DNA to confirm it. This TCR came from a human donor in good health. The specimen was CD8+ T cells from PBMCs. CDR3 in amino acids: CSARKGGDYRGDTQYF.